These T cell receptor beta chains were read from a single sample in a study of shared clonotypes between healthy human individuals. Profiled with immunoSEQ multiplex PCR; TCRdb holds only in-frame clones, not every one. The sample has roughly 1 million clones; roughly 80% are singletons. The sequenced sample was memory CD4+ T cells sorted from blood. The source of these receptors is a young man in good health. CDR3s include the opening cysteine and the closing phenylalanine or tryptophan. A D gene is named only where the DNA matches it firmly. Some rows mark clone size as missing; the rest say once, few, many or name a class of expanded clone.

J,D,V,size,DNA,CDR3
TRBJ2-2,NA,TRBV7-2,NA,TGTGCCAGCAGCTACCTGGGACCGGTGGGCACCGGGGAGCTGTTTTTT,CASSYLGPVGTGELFF
TRBJ2-3,NA,TRBV5-6,NA,TGTGCCAGCAGAGATCTGGGGTTAACAGATACGCAGTATTTT,CASRDLGLTDTQYF
TRBJ2-1,NA,TRBV5-1,NA,TGCGCCAGCAGCTTGGTCCCGACTAGGAGCTACAATGAGCAGTTCTTC,CASSLVPTRSYNEQFF
TRBJ2-1,TRBD2,TRBV4-1,NA,TGCGCCAGCAGCCCCCCCCCTAGCGGGAGGAGAGTAGGGAAATCCTACAATGAGCAGTTCTTC,CASSPPPSGRRVGKSYNEQFF
TRBJ2-1,NA,TRBV7-2,NA,TGTGCCAGCAGCTTAGTACGGGGAGGTGAGCAGTTCTTC,CASSLVRGGEQFF
TRBJ1-1,TRBD1,TRBV6-5,NA,TGTGCCAGCAGCTCGGGACAGATAAACACTGAAGCTTTCTTT,CASSSGQINTEAFF
TRBJ1-2,NA,TRBV20-1,NA,TGCAGTCGCTGGACGAGCTATGGCTACACCTTC,CSRWTSYGYTF
TRBJ2-3,TRBD2,TRBV12-5,NA,TGTGCTAGTGGCCCCGGGACTAGCGGGGATACGCAGTATTTT,CASGPGTSGDTQYF
TRBJ2-2,NA,TRBV23-1,NA,TGCGCCAGCAGTCAATCGCAGGGGCACCGGGGAGCTGTTTTT,CASSQSQGHRGAVF
TRBJ2-3,NA,TRBV29-1,NA,TGCAGCGCCCGGAGGGGGGCGCGGGGCACAGATACGCAGTATTTT,CSARRGARGTDTQYF
TRBJ1-1,NA,TRBV29-1,few,TGCAGCGCCCAGCGGGGCACTGAAGCTTTCTTT,CSAQRGTEAFF
TRBJ1-5,TRBD1,TRBV19,NA,TGTGCCAGTAGTACGCGGGGGACAGGGGCCAATCAGCCCCAGCATTTT,CASSTRGTGANQPQHF
TRBJ2-1,TRBD2,TRBV5-1,NA,TGCGCCAGCAGCGTAGCGGGGGCCGTTCCGTATGAGCAGTTCTTC,CASSVAGAVPYEQFF
TRBJ2-5,NA,TRBV28,NA,TGTGCCAGCAATCCATTTCAGGCGTACCAAGAGACCCAGTACTTC,CASNPFQAYQETQYF
TRBJ1-3,NA,TRBV30,NA,TGTGCCTGGGGAAATGGAAACACCATATATTTT,CAWGNGNTIYF
TRBJ1-2,TRBD1,TRBV15,NA,TGTGCCACCAGCAGAGTAGGACAGGGGGCCTGGGAGGGCTACACCTTC,CATSRVGQGAWEGYTF
TRBJ2-6,NA,TRBV5-1,few,TGCGCCAGCAGCTTGGCCTTCGGGGCTGGGGCCAACGTCCTGACTTTC,CASSLAFGAGANVLTF
TRBJ1-4,TRBD1,TRBV7-9,NA,TGTGCCAGCAGCTTAGGGGACAGGGTAAATGAAAAACTGTTTTTT,CASSLGDRVNEKLFF
TRBJ1-1,NA,TRBV6-6,NA,TGTGCCAGCAGTTACGCCTACTTGGGGGACACTGAAGCTTTCTTT,CASSYAYLGDTEAFF
TRBJ1-5,NA,TRBV6-1,NA,TGTGCCAGCAGTGAAAATGACAGAAATCAGCCCCAGCATTTT,CASSENDRNQPQHF
TRBJ2-3,TRBD2,TRBV7-9,NA,TGTGCCAGCAGCTCCTATCTATCTAGCGGGAGGGTAGATACGCAGTATTTT,CASSSYLSSGRVDTQYF
TRBJ2-7,NA,TRBV6-1,few,TGTGCCAGCGGCATGGAGACAAGCTCCTACGAGCAGTACTTC,CASGMETSSYEQYF
TRBJ2-3,TRBD2,TRBV5-1,NA,TGCGCCAGCAGCTTGGCACTAGCGGGGTCCACAGATACGCAGTATTTT,CASSLALAGSTDTQYF
TRBJ2-3,TRBD1,TRBV4-1,NA,TGCGCCAGCAGCCAAGAACTGTCAGGACAGGGAGAAGATACGCAGTATTTT,CASSQELSGQGEDTQYF
TRBJ2-1,TRBD2,TRBV29-1,NA,TGCAGCGTTGGAGATAAAATAGCGGGGGGTTATGACAATGAGCAGTTCTTC,CSVGDKIAGGYDNEQFF